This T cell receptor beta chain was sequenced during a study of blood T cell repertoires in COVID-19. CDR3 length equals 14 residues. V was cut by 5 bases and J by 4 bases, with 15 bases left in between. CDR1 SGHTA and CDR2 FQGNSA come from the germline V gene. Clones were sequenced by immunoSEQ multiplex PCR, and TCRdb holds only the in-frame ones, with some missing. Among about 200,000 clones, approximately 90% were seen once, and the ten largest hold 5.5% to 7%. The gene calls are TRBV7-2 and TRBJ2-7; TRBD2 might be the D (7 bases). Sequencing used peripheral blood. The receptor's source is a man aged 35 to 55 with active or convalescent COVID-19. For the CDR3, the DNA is TGTGCCAGCAGCCCTCGAGGGGGGGGATACGAGCAGTACTTC. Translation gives CASSPRGGGYEQYF.